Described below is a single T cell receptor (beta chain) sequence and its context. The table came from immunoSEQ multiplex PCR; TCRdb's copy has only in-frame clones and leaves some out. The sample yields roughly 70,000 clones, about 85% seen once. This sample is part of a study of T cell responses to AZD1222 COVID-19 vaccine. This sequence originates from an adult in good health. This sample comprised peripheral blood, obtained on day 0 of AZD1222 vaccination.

In nucleotides, the CDR3 is TGTGCCAGCAGCCAAGATGCGCAGGGCCCTGAAGCTTTCTTT. It is translated as CASSQDAQGPEAFF. This sequence joins TRBV3-1 (or the pseudogene TRBV3-2) and TRBJ1-1; the D gene is possibly TRBD1 (5 bases). V lost 0 bases, J lost 6 bases, and 11 bases lay in between. CDR1 is LGHDT, CDR2 YNNKEL, per germline (reference sequence). The CDR3 is made up of 14 amino acids.